The 9 T cell receptor beta chains reported below all come from one sample, sequenced in a study of blood T cells in healthy people across ages. The use of a sample-barcoded 5' primer and a J-beta primer mix characterized a second PCR of 7 to 11 cycles. From the 5' RACE reads, TCRdb called clonotypes with MiXCR, one entry per CDR3 protein. The table has about 780,000 distinct CDR3 sequences, 20% to 30% seen once. Another study also made use of these data, one on T cells of mothers and their children.

Sample: blood. All receptors come from a boy under 18 in good health.

CDR3 sequence reads: CSARDSGQGPSGDTQYF. The CDR3 DNA is TGCAGTGCTAGAGATAGCGGGCAGGGGCCCTCCGGGGATACGCAGTATTTT. The chain combines TRBV20-1 with TRBJ2-3, with a weak D call TRBD2 (7 bases). Trimming left V 0 bases short and J 6 bases short, with 22 bases between. The germline V gene encodes CDR1 DFQATT and CDR2 SNEGSKA (reference sequence). CDR3 size: 17 residues.

Only a few counts were recorded for this clonotype. The rearrangement links TRBV28 to TRBJ2-7; D not certain. V lost 3 bases and J 0 bases, leaving 12 bases between the germline ends. The germline V gene encodes CDR1 MDHEN and CDR2 SYDVKM. This CDR3 spans 15 amino acids. The CDR3 sequence is CASSLSQISSYEQYF. Written as DNA, the CDR3 is TGTGCCAGCAGTTTGAGTCAGATAAGCTCCTACGAGCAGTACTTC.

This clonotype has only a few counts. V is TRBV7-3 and J is TRBJ2-5; D call uncertain. Germline assignment: CDR1 SGHTA and CDR2 FQGTGA. V lost 3 bases and J 6 bases, leaving 11 bases between the germline ends. The length of the CDR3 is 13 residues. In DNA form, the CDR3 reads TGTGCCAGCAGCTTCACATCCCAGCAGACCCAGTACTTC. Translating gives CASSFTSQQTQYF. The variable domain in full, completed from reference TRBV7-3 and TRBJ2-5, reads GAGVSQTPSNKVTEKGKYVELRCDPISGHTALYWYRQSLGQGPEFLIYFQGTGAADDSGLPNDRFFAVRPEGSVSTLKIQRTERGDSAVYLCASSFTSQQTQYFGPGTRLLVL.

This chain connects TRBV7-9 to TRBJ2-1; D gene uncertain. The CDR3 loop spans 15 amino acids. The ends were cut back, 3 bases at V and 1 base at J, with 10 bases in the middle. Germline CDR1 SEHNR, CDR2 FQNEAQ (reference sequence). Written as DNA, the CDR3 is TGTGCCAGCAGCTTCGTCCCTGGGTCCTACAATGAGCAGTTCTTC. As protein: CASSFVPGSYNEQFF.

This clonotype showed up just a few times. V and J are TRBV13 and TRBJ2-5; TRBD1 aligns across 7 bases. The J call may be incorrect, as the DNA end agrees better with TRBJ2-1. The CDR3 spans 15 residues. CDR1 is PRHDT, CDR2 FYEKMQ, per germline (reference sequence). The CDR3 coding sequence is TGTGCCAGCAGCTTAGGAGGGGGCGGATATGTTGAGCAGTTCTTC. Translating gives CASSLGGGGYVEQFF.

The chain carries TRBV10-2 and TRBJ1-2, with a weak D call TRBD1 (5 bases). Trimming removed 0 bases at V and 7 bases at J, with 9 bases between. Per the germline V gene, CDR1 is WSHSY and CDR2 is SAAADI. The CDR3 contains 13 residues. CDR3 residues: CASSESAGIGYTF. CDR3 in DNA: TGCGCCAGCAGTGAGTCGGCAGGGATTGGCTACACCTTC.

This clonotype was seen a handful of times. The rearrangement joins TRBV6-6 to TRBJ1-2, with D possibly TRBD1 on 6 matching bases. In germline, CDR1 is MNHNY, CDR2 SVGAGI (reference sequence). V was clipped by 7 bases and J by 5 bases, with 17 bases between them. The CDR3 length is 14 residues. CDR3 sequence (DNA): TGTGCCAGCACTTCCGGGGGCGAGTGGTATGGCTACACCTTC. Its protein product is CASTSGGEWYGYTF.

V gene TRBV30 combines with J gene TRBJ2-5; D remains ambiguous. The DNA end favors TRBJ2-1, so the J call may be wrong. From germline, CDR1 is GTSNPN and CDR2 SVGIG (reference sequence). The CDR3 totals 13 residues. The CDR3 coding sequence is TGTGCCTGGAGGGATAGTTCCTACAATGAGCAGTTCTTC. Protein: CAWRDSSYNEQFF.

This chain joins TRBV27 and TRBJ2-1, with unresolved D. The end of the DNA aligns better with TRBJ2-7, so the J call may be wrong. Germline V gives CDR1 MNHEY, CDR2 SMNVEV (reference sequence). CDR3 size: 14 residues. Here the CDR3 DNA reads TGTGCCAGCAGTGCCTTTGGAGCCGTCTACGAGCAGTACTTC. Its translation is CASSAFGAVYEQYF.